The present TCR beta chain was sequenced within a study of beta chain features in type 1 diabetes. Broader study findings: When VDJ junctions were examined, type 1 diabetes patients showed fewer insertions and more deletions. The naive, central memory and Treg TCRB repertoires of patients appeared to be more similar to one another than those of healthy donors.

CD45RO/CCR7/CD25/CD127/CD95/CD27 staining was used to isolate CD4+ naive, central memory, regulatory and stem cell-like memory cells by sorting. Each of the sorted populations had a purity greater than 98%. CDR1 and CDR2 from the germline V gene are MNHNY and SVGAGI (reference sequence). V was shortened by 7 bases and J by 6 bases, with 16 bases between the two germline ends. The CDR3 consists of 13 residues. About this clone itself: Its specificity is not known.

The isolated RNA, all of it, was reverse transcribed, so expressed TCRB transcripts were what got sequenced. Here immunoSEQ multiplex PCR was the method, and the copy in TCRdb shows in-frame clones only, minus some. The sample consists of approximately 44,000 clones, roughly half of them appearing once. Sequences were obtained from Tregs from blood. J is TRBJ2-7 and V is TRBV6-6; tentatively, D is TRBD2 (6 bases). This clonotype originated in a young woman in good health. CDR3 nucleotide sequence: TGTGCCAGCATCCTAAATACGGGAGCCGAGCAGTACTTC. It translates to CASILNTGAEQYF.